The 9 T cell receptor beta chains below were found in one sample sequenced in a study of blood T cell repertoires in COVID-19. Clones were read by immunoSEQ multiplex PCR, and TCRdb kept only the in-frame ones, dropping some. The sample shows roughly 250,000 clones, 88% of them seen only once. The sample was peripheral blood. Receptors originate from a woman aged 40 to 50 who had recovered from COVID-19.

The chain employs TRBV24-1 and TRBJ2-5; D might be TRBD1 (5 bases). Trimming left V 2 bases short and J 1 base short, with 7 bases between. The CDR3 runs 14 residues. The germline V gene has CDR1 KGHDR and CDR2 SFDVKD. CDR3 residues: CATSDSQVQETQYF. In nucleotides, the CDR3 is TGTGCCACCAGTGATTCACAGGTCCAAGAGACCCAGTACTTC.

In this sample, this clone turned up a few times. The gene calls are TRBV4-1 and TRBJ2-3; 10 bases map to TRBD2. V lost 3 bases, J lost 4 bases, and 13 bases stayed unmatched. Germline assignment: CDR1 MGHRA and CDR2 YSYEKL. The CDR3 runs 18 residues. CDR3 nucleotide sequence: TGCGCCAGCAGCCATCCTCTAGCGGGAGTTTACCCCGCAGATACGCAGTATTTT. Translating gives CASSHPLAGVYPADTQYF.

This chain joins TRBV9 and TRBJ2-1; tentative D call: TRBD1 (5 bases). CDR3 length equals 14 residues. With 4 bases removed from V and 5 bases from J, the gap between germline ends came to 13 bases. Germline values: CDR1 SGDLS, CDR2 YYNGEE. As DNA, the CDR3 is TGTGCCAGCAGCCCGCAAACAGGCAACAATGAGCAGTTCTTC. Its protein product is CASSPQTGNNEQFF.

The chain joins TRBV7-6 to TRBJ1-2; a weak D match, TRBD1 (5 bases). The CDR3 runs to 15 residues. Germline CDR1 SGHVS, CDR2 FNYEAQ. V was pared by 0 bases and J by 6 bases, with 14 bases between. CDR3 DNA: TGTGCCAGCAGCTTAGCGGGGGGTTTATCAAATGGCTACACCTTC. Protein: CASSLAGGLSNGYTF.

The rearrangement joins TRBV7-2 to TRBJ1-1; 7 positions agree with TRBD1. V dropped 5 bases and J dropped 0; count of bases not matched to a gene: 12. This CDR3 has 17 amino acids. Germline V lookup: CDR1 SGHTA, CDR2 FQGNSA. In nucleotides, the CDR3 is TGTGCCAGCAGCCCAACAGGGGACATAAGGGTGAACACTGAAGCTTTCTTT. Protein sequence: CASSPTGDIRVNTEAFF.

The chain is built from TRBV6-5 and TRBJ2-7; tentative D call: TRBD2 (5 bases). The CDR3 length is 15 residues. Germline V lookup: CDR1 MNHEY, CDR2 SVGAGI. V was trimmed by 1 base and J by 9 bases, leaving 19 bases between them. CDR3 protein: CASSYFSGSLSVQYF. As DNA, the CDR3 is TGTGCCAGCAGTTACTTCTCGGGGTCCCTTTCCGTGCAGTACTTC.

This chain uses TRBV7-3 with TRBJ2-7; tentative D call: TRBD1 (6 bases). Looked up from germline, CDR1 is SGHTA and CDR2 is FQGTGA. Trimming stripped 5 bases from V and 6 bases from J, with 14 bases between. The CDR3 spans 13 residues. CDR3 sequence: CASSGQPGAEQYF. The CDR3 DNA reads TGTGCCAGCAGCGGACAGCCTGGGGCCGAGCAGTACTTC.

The rearrangement joins TRBV5-4 to TRBJ1-4; a weak D match, TRBD1 (6 bases). Deletions cut 4 bases from V and 6 bases from J, with 16 bases between. This CDR3 region has 15 residues. Germline assignment: CDR1 SGHNT and CDR2 YYREEE (reference sequence). In DNA form, the CDR3 reads TGTGCCAGCAGCCCGTCGGCAGGGGTGGATGAAAAACTGTTTTTT. Translating it yields CASSPSAGVDEKLFF.

V usage is TRBV7-2 and J usage is TRBJ2-1; 9 nucleotides line up with TRBD2. Germline-derived CDR1 and CDR2 are SGHTA and FQGNSA. The trim removed 10 bases at V and 0 bases at J, leaving 10 bases unmatched. The CDR3 spans 16 residues. This CDR3 reads CATQVREGNSYNEQFF. The CDR3 nucleotides are TGTGCCACGCAGGTGCGGGAGGGTAACTCCTACAATGAGCAGTTCTTC.